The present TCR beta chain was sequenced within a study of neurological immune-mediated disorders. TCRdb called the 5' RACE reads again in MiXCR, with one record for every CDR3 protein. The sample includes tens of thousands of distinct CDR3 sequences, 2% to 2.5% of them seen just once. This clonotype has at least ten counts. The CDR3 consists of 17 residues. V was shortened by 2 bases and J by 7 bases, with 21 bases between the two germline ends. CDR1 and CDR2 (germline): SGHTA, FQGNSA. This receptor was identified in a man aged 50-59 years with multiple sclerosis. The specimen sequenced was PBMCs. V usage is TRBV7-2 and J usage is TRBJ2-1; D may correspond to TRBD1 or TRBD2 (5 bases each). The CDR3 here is CASSLYRDPGWGNEQFF. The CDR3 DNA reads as TGTGCCAGCAGCTTATACCGGGACCCAGGTTGGGGTAATGAGCAGTTCTTC.